One T cell receptor (beta chain) is described in this entry. What it recognizes is unknown. Libraries were prepared by immunoSEQ multiplex PCR; TCRdb keeps only in-frame clonotypes and omits some of them. Of about 140,000 clones in the sample, around 90% were seen once. The source of the sample is a study of T cell responses to AZD1222 COVID-19 vaccine. Study-level findings and limits: Increases in Spike-specific TCR breadth and depth were seen after two AZD1222 doses. In all cases, repertoires were sampled only after the peak T cell response.

The CDR3 is 13 amino acids. Germline V lookup: CDR1 SGHTA, CDR2 FQGNSA. With 3 bases removed from V and 4 bases from J, the gap between germline ends came to 8 bases. Sequenced material: peripheral blood, taken on day 0 of AZD1222 vaccination. The sequence was collected from an adult in good health. The rearrangement joins TRBV7-2 to TRBJ2-3; possible D gene TRBD2, 5 bases. CDR3 sequence reads: CASSFRGADTQYF. DNA for the CDR3: TGTGCCAGCAGCTTTCGGGGTGCAGATACGCAGTATTTT.